The source of this TCR beta chain is a study of shared clonotypes between healthy human individuals. This CDR3 has 16 amino acids. CDR1 and CDR2 from the germline V gene are KGHSH and LQKENI. Trimming stripped 4 bases from V and 5 bases from J, with 17 bases between. Free of recent acute infections or vaccinations, the donors were healthy HIV-negative adults. There were only Caucasian adults among the donors, and all lived in Nashville, Tennessee. This clone was seen a single time. The DNA input per sorted-subset replicate PCR was about 180 ng, corresponding to some 33,000 T cell genomes. Generated by immunoSEQ multiplex PCR, the TCRdb table keeps only in-frame clones and is missing some. The sample carries roughly 2.5 million clones, around 94% recorded once.

The rearrangement links TRBV18 to TRBJ1-4, with D tentatively TRBD1 (6 bases). The TCR sequence derives from a man aged 18 to 35 in good health. The sample was naive CD4+ T cells sorted from blood. Subset meaning: CD45RA+ positively selected. The CDR3 bases are TGTGCCAGCTCACGAAACCCCCCAGGGGCGAATGAAAAACTGTTTTTT. Protein sequence: CASSRNPPGANEKLFF.